Presented here are 21 T cell receptor beta chains from one specimen sequenced in a study of Tregs in tolerant kidney transplant recipients. TCRdb keeps only in-frame clones here, not all; method: immunoSEQ multiplex PCR. Seen in this sample are 25,000 to 35,000 clones; the ten most common clones hold approximately 8.1%. The sequencing here drew on CD8+ T cells from blood, taken before the transplant. The receptor set was obtained from a human donor who received a combined kidney and bone marrow transplant.

Concerning this clone itself: The read gets to within 3 residues of the CDR3 end, and the germline J gene fills in the rest. The chain carries TRBV5-6 and TRBJ1-2; 9 positions match TRBD1. The germline V gene has CDR1 SGHDT and CDR2 YYEEEE. The J segment lost 0 bases and the V segment lost 5 bases, leaving 2 bases of the junction unmatched. The CDR3 spans 14 residues. CDR3: CASRGQGANYGYTF. The sequenced part of the CDR3 DNA is TGTGCCAGCAGGGGACAGGGTGCTAACTATGGC.

About this clone: Read coverage stops 3 residues before the CDR3 terminus; the germline J gene supplies the remainder. V usage is TRBV2 and J usage is TRBJ2-3; TRBD2 aligns across 8 bases. CDR3 length: 12 residues. The V gene end was trimmed by 7 bases and the J gene end by 6 bases; junction bases not matched to a gene: 3. Germline-derived CDR1 and CDR2 are SNHLY and FYNNEI. CDR3 sequence reads: CASTGGEDTQYF. The DNA read from the CDR3 is TGTGCCAGCACCGGGGGGGAGGATACG.

Details on this clone: The read gets to within 3 residues of the CDR3 end, and the germline J gene fills in the rest. The J gene is TRBJ2-5, the V gene TRBV6-2 or TRBV6-3, with 8 bases identical to TRBD2. V was clipped by 6 bases and J by 7 bases; unmatched bases: 7. Germline loops: CDR1 MNHEY, CDR2 SVGEGT. CDR3 size: 13 residues. CDR3 protein: CASSGGGSGTQYF. Partial CDR3 DNA: TGTGCCAGCAGCGGGGGGGGAAGCGGGACC.

In regard to this clone: The CDR3 end lies 3 residues beyond the end of the read and is filled in from the germline J gene. The chain recombines TRBV5-5 with TRBJ1-2, with D possibly TRBD1 on 5 matching bases. Deletions cut 0 bases from V and 5 bases from J, with 11 bases between. The CDR3 consists of 14 residues. Germline V gene sequence: CDR1 SGHKS, CDR2 YYEKEE (reference sequence). The CDR3 loop is CASSLGAGLYGYTF. CDR3 bases read: TGTGCCAGCAGCTTGGGGGCAGGGTTGTATGGC.

Worth noting for this clone: The read stops 3 residues short of the end of the CDR3; the missing end is completed from the germline J gene. V and J are TRBV29-1 and TRBJ2-2; 11 nucleotides agree with TRBD2. V lost 7 bases to trimming and J lost 4 bases; unmatched junction nucleotides: 8. The CDR3 sequence is 15 residues long. From germline, CDR1 is SQVTM and CDR2 ANQGSEA. Here the CDR3 reads CSATSGAWGTGELFF. CDR3 DNA (partial): TGCAGCGCGACTAGCGGGGCGTGGGGCACCGGGGAG.

Details on this clone: The sequenced fragment ends 3 residues before the CDR3 boundary, so the rest is inferred from the germline J gene. The V call is TRBV2, the J call TRBJ1-4; TRBD1 aligns across 7 bases. J gave up 0 bases and V 1 base, and 8 bases lay outside the gene matches. Germline V gene lookup returns CDR1 SNHLY and CDR2 FYNNEI. The CDR3 contains 18 residues. Partial CDR3 DNA: TGTGCCAGCAGTGAAGGGACAGGTGGGGACGCAACTAATGAAAAA. Protein sequence: CASSEGTGGDATNEK. The CDR3 in its entirety is CASSEGTGGDATNEKLFF.

Comment on this clone: Sequencing ends 3 residues short of the CDR3 end; the germline J gene provides the rest. This chain uses TRBV7-9 with TRBJ2-1; D unresolved. The CDR3 runs to 12 residues. Germline-derived CDR1 and CDR2 are SEHNR and FQNEAQ (reference sequence). Between the trimmed V and J ends, which lost 5 bases and 6 bases, there was a span of 8 bases. The covered CDR3 bases are TGTGCCAGCAGCCTTCTCCCCAATGAG. Residues: CASSLLPNE. The entire CDR3 is CASSLLPNEQFF.

Notes on this clone: With the read ending 3 residues before the CDR3 end, the germline J gene is used to fill in that end. The gene calls are TRBV19 and TRBJ2-7; D is unclear. The V and J ends lost 6 bases and 2 bases respectively, with 5 bases between them. The CDR3 runs to 11 residues. From germline, CDR1 is LNHDA and CDR2 SQIVND (reference sequence). The CDR3 sequence is CASSTAYEQYF. CDR3 bases read: TGTGCCAGTAGCACAGCCTACGAG.

Concerning this clone: The read ends 3 residues early relative to the CDR3; the germline J gene fills the gap. This rearrangement joins TRBV29-1 to TRBJ2-7; TRBD1 matches 11 bases. Germline V gene sequence: CDR1 SQVTM, CDR2 ANQGSEA. This CDR3 contains 13 residues. The ends lost 4 bases at V and 2 bases at J; junction bases unmatched: 1. The covered CDR3 bases are TGCAGCGTTGGGACAGGGGGCACCTACGAG. This sequence encodes CSVGTGGTYE. From start to end, the CDR3 is CSVGTGGTYEQYF.

Concerning this clone: The CDR3 end falls 3 residues outside the read, so it is completed with the germline J gene. The chain is built from TRBV5-4 and TRBJ1-1, with 10 bases aligning to TRBD1. This CDR3 spans 15 amino acids. CDR1 is SGHNT, CDR2 YYREEE, per germline (reference sequence). V dropped 1 base and J dropped 3; count of bases not matched to a gene: 3. The sequenced CDR3 bases are TGTGCCAGCAGCTTGTTCGGGACAGGGGACACTGAA. This sequence encodes CASSLFGTGDTE. The complete CDR3 sequence is CASSLFGTGDTEAFF. Together with reference TRBV5-4 and TRBJ1-1, the CDR3 gives the full variable domain: ETGVTQSPTHLIKTRGQQVTLRCSSQSGHNTVSWYQQALGQGPQFIFQYYREEENGRGNFPPRFSGLQFPNYSSELNVNALELDDSALYLCASSLFGTGDTEAFFGQGTRLTVV.

As concerns this clone: Read coverage stops 3 residues before the CDR3 terminus; the germline J gene supplies the remainder. V and J are TRBV2 and TRBJ2-5; tentative D call: TRBD1 (6 bases). V lost 7 bases, J lost 2 bases, and 17 bases lay in between. Germline V lookup: CDR1 SNHLY, CDR2 FYNNEI. This CDR3 has 15 amino acids. The CDR3 is CASTQEGGGQETQYF. The covered CDR3 bases are TGTGCCAGCACCCAGGAAGGGGGTGGGCAAGAGACC.

Turning to this clone: The CDR3 goes on 3 residues after the read ends, and that part is filled in from the germline J gene. This sequence joins TRBV7-2 and TRBJ2-5, with a possible D match to TRBD1 (5 bases). Germline CDR1 SGHTA, CDR2 FQGNSA. V was clipped by 8 bases and J by 7 bases, with 14 bases between them. This CDR3 has 12 residues. The sequenced part of the CDR3 DNA is TGTGCCAGCGGATCGAACGACAGGACC. As protein: CASGSNDRT. The CDR3 reads in full as CASGSNDRTQYF.

With respect to this clone: The read comes to an end 3 residues before the CDR3 does, leaving the germline J gene to fill in the end. The chain is built from TRBV29-1 and TRBJ2-3, with D perhaps assigned TRBD1 or TRBD2 (6 bases each). This CDR3 has 15 amino acids. Germline V gives CDR1 SQVTM, CDR2 ANQGSEA. V lost 8 bases, J lost 2 bases, and 20 bases lay in between. The DNA read from the CDR3 is TGCAGCCTATTCTTGCGGGACACAGTCACAGATACG. It is translated as CSLFLRDTVTDT. The full CDR3 reads CSLFLRDTVTDTQYF.

Regarding this clone: The observed sequence ends 3 residues before the CDR3 terminus, with the missing tail filled in from the germline J gene. V and J are TRBV19 and TRBJ1-1, with a tentative D call TRBD1 (5 bases). Germline V gene lookup returns CDR1 LNHDA and CDR2 SQIVND (reference sequence). The CDR3 runs 11 residues. The CDR3 sequence: CASKAGQKAFF. Incomplete CDR3 DNA: TGTGCCAGTAAGGCGGGGCAGAAA. The complete variable domain, with remaining parts taken from reference TRBV19 and TRBJ1-1, reads DGGITQSPKYLFRKEGQNVTLSCEQNLNHDAMYWYRQDPGQGLRLIYYSQIVNDFQKGDIAEGYSVSREKKESFPLTVTSAQKNPTAFYLCASKAGQKAFFGQGTRLTVV.

Details on this clone: The read ends 3 residues before the CDR3 terminus; that terminus is restored from the germline J gene. The chain couples TRBV11-2 to TRBJ1-2; the D is unclear. This CDR3 has 14 amino acids. CDR1 and CDR2 (germline): SGHAT, FQNNGV. V lost 4 bases, J lost 2 bases, and 11 bases lay in between. CDR3 sequence: CASSSFGPNYGYTF. Incomplete CDR3 DNA: TGTGCCAGCAGCTCCTTTGGCCCAAACTATGGC.

Regarding this clone: The read comes to an end 3 residues before the CDR3 does, leaving the germline J gene to fill in the end. This chain connects TRBV28 to TRBJ2-7; 7 positions match TRBD1. The trim removed 4 bases at V and 0 bases at J, leaving 6 bases unmatched. CDR3 length: 15 amino acids. The V gene's germline CDR1 is MDHEN and CDR2 SYDVKM. Here the CDR3 reads CASSWDSQSSYEQYF. CDR3 bases read: TGTGCCAGCAGTTGGGACAGCCAGAGCTCCTACGAG.

A word on this clone: The sequence runs out 3 residues before the end of the CDR3; the remainder is reconstructed from the germline J gene. The rearrangement joins TRBV2 to TRBJ1-1; D not resolved. Germline lookup yields CDR1 SNHLY and CDR2 FYNNEI. The CDR3 extends over 13 amino acids. V shed 3 bases and J shed 0 bases, with 5 bases lying between them. The covered CDR3 bases are TGTGCCAGCAGTGACGGGTTGAACACTGAA. Amino acids: CASSDGLNTE. The whole CDR3 reads CASSDGLNTEAFF.

Turning to this clone: The read is 3 residues too short to cover the CDR3 end, so that end is filled in from the germline J gene. The V gene is TRBV5-1, the J gene TRBJ1-1; D is undetermined. Germline V gene data show CDR1 as SGHRS and CDR2 as YFSETQ. The CDR3 covers 14 residues. The V end lost 0 bases, the J end lost 4 bases, and 10 bases lay between the germline ends. CDR3 residues: CASSLEYGGTEAFF. The CDR3 bases that were read are TGCGCCAGCAGCTTGGAGTACGGTGGCACTGAA. The variable domain in full, with the rest retrieved from reference TRBV5-1 and TRBJ1-1, is KAGVTQTPRYLIKTRGQQVTLSCSPISGHRSVSWYQQTPGQGLQFLFEYFSETQRNKGNFPGRFSGRQFSNSRSEMNVSTLELGDSALYLCASSLEYGGTEAFFGQGTRLTVV.

Comments on this clone: Read sequence stops 3 residues before the CDR3 end, and the germline J gene provides the missing end. The chain recombines TRBV6-1 with TRBJ1-5, with TRBD1 matching 7 bases. Germline V gene data show CDR1 as MNHNS and CDR2 as SASEGT. J lost 7 bases, V lost 4 bases, and 7 bases had no gene match. The CDR3 covers 14 residues. CDR3 residues: CASSVGTDSQPQHF. The DNA read from the CDR3 is TGTGCCAGCAGTGTTGGGACAGACTCACAGCCC.

This CDR3 is CASSFGTGGSYGYTF. The CDR3 bases that were read are TGTGCCAGCAGCTTCGGGACAGGGGGGAGCTATGGC. V is TRBV13 and J is TRBJ1-2; 11 bases agree with TRBD1. With the read ending 3 residues before the CDR3 end, the germline J gene is used to fill in that end. The CDR3 contains 15 residues. V gave up 3 bases and J gave up 4 bases; unmatched junction bases: 4. Germline-derived CDR1 and CDR2 are PRHDT and FYEKMQ (reference sequence).

In regard to this clone: The read gets to within 3 residues of the CDR3 end, and the germline J gene fills in the rest. J is TRBJ2-1 and V is TRBV2; D is possibly TRBD2 (6 bases). Germline CDR1 SNHLY, CDR2 FYNNEI. V lost 11 bases to trimming and J lost 6 bases, with 17 bases between them. CDR3 length: 13 amino acids. The CDR3 region is CAGGINGRNEQFF. The CDR3 bases that were read are TGTGCCGGCGGGATCAACGGTCGCAATGAG.